The source of this TCR beta chain is a study of shared clonotypes between healthy human individuals. The wider study: Researchers assigned three CD4 naive, three CD4 memory, two CD8 naive and one CD8 memory plate to each donor.

Original data processing: For the immunoSEQ data, sequences were junction-only without quality scores, so filtering differed. Only in-frame clones appear in the TCRdb table, and some are missing; sequencing was by immunoSEQ multiplex PCR. The D gene and trimming were derived from the DNA, and the V and J assignments and clone size from that table. Of roughly 2 million clones detected, just under 95% appear once; the ten largest clones hold 0.85% to 1.3%. The V and J ends lost 5 bases and 0 bases respectively, with 11 bases between them. CDR1 is MNHNY, CDR2 SVGAGI, per germline (reference sequence). The CDR3 covers 15 residues. Terminally differentiated effector memory CD45RA+ cells were excluded by CCR7 positive selection of CD45RO-negative cells. This clone appeared once.

The sequence was obtained from a man younger than 35 in good health. The sample taken for sequencing was naive CD8+ T cells sorted from blood. The chain carries TRBV6-6 and TRBJ1-5, with D possibly being TRBD1 (5 bases). This CDR3 reads CASSDSGYSNQPQHF. The DNA of the CDR3 is TGTGCCAGCAGTGACAGTGGGTATAGCAATCAGCCCCAGCATTTT.